The 25 T cell receptor beta chains presented below share a single source sample, sequenced in a study of T cell changes during pregnancy in multiple sclerosis. TCRdb keeps only in-frame clones here, not all; method: immunoSEQ multiplex PCR. The profile shows around 25,000 clones, roughly nine tenths of them singletons. Sample: CD8+ T cells from peripheral blood mononuclear cells, taken in the third trimester of pregnancy. These receptors were collected from a female donor in good health, enrolled as a control in a pregnancy study.

This rearrangement joins TRBV7-6 to TRBJ2-7; a weak D match, TRBD2 (6 bases). The CDR3 runs 13 residues. Germline V CDR1 and CDR2: SGHVS, FNYEAQ. The V and J ends lost 0 bases and 3 bases respectively, with 6 bases between them. The CDR3 coding sequence is TGTGCCAGCAGCTTAGCGGAGGGCTACGAGCAGTACTTC. Protein: CASSLAEGYEQYF.

This clone was seen a few times. The rearrangement uses TRBV27 and TRBJ2-7, with D perhaps matching TRBD1 (6 bases). The CDR3 runs to 14 residues. Germline V gene lookup returns CDR1 MNHEY and CDR2 SMNVEV (reference sequence). Trimming took 7 bases from V and 4 from J, leaving 17 bases between them. The chain's CDR3 is CASNTQGNSYEQYF. Here the CDR3 DNA reads TGTGCCAGCAACACCCAGGGGAATTCGTACGAGCAGTACTTC.

The CDR3 loop reads CASSLRAGGLTEAFF. CDR3 DNA sequence: TGTGCCAGCAGTTTGAGGGCAGGGGGCCTCACTGAAGCTTTCTTT. This sequence joins TRBV27 and TRBJ1-1; TRBD1 matches 8 bases. This CDR3 spans 15 amino acids. Germline trimming cut 3 bases from V and 4 bases from J; bases unmatched to any gene: 7. Per the germline V gene, CDR1 is MNHEY and CDR2 is SMNVEV (reference sequence).

The chain joins TRBV7-7 to TRBJ2-5; TRBD2 matches 7 bases. Germline CDR1 and CDR2: SSHAT and FNYEAQ (reference sequence). The CDR3 sequence is 14 residues long. CDR3: CASGYGSGQETQYF. CDR3 nucleotides: TGTGCTAGCGGGTATGGGTCCGGGCAAGAGACCCAGTACTTC. Full variable domain (outside the CDR3, taken from reference TRBV7-7 and TRBJ2-5): GAGVSQSPRYKVTKRGQDVTLRCDPISSHATLYWYQQALGQGPEFLTYFNYEAQPDKSGLPSDRFSAERPEGSISTLTIQRTEQRDSAMYRCASGYGSGQETQYFGPGTRLLVL.

The genes are TRBV7-6 and TRBJ2-1, with TRBD2 identical over 14 bases. The germline V gene has CDR1 SGHVS and CDR2 FNYEAQ. The CDR3 has 15 residues. V was clipped by 5 bases and J by 8 bases; unmatched bases: 5. CDR3 sequence reads: CASSDGTSGSYEQFF. CDR3 bases: TGTGCCAGCAGCGACGGGACTAGCGGGAGCTATGAGCAGTTCTTC. The variable domain in full, with the rest retrieved from reference TRBV7-6 and TRBJ2-1, is GAGVSQSPRYKVTKRGQDVALRCDPISGHVSLYWYRQALGQGPEFLTYFNYEAQQDKSGLPNDRFSAERPEGSISTLTIQRTEQRDSAMYRCASSDGTSGSYEQFFGPGTRLTVL.

The V call is TRBV27, the J call TRBJ2-3; 8 nucleotides line up with TRBD1. Germline V gives CDR1 MNHEY, CDR2 SMNVEV (reference sequence). The trim removed 5 bases at V and 7 bases at J, leaving 2 bases unmatched. This CDR3 is 12 amino acids long. The CDR3 region has the DNA TGTGCCAGCAGTCGACAGGGGAATACGCAGTATTTT. This gives the protein CASSRQGNTQYF.

The V and J genes are TRBV28 and TRBJ2-7; 7 bases are shared with TRBD2. With V trimmed by 3 bases and J by 4 bases, 6 bases remained unmatched. Looked up from germline, CDR1 is MDHEN and CDR2 is SYDVKM. The CDR3 spans 14 residues. CDR3 nucleotides: TGTGCCAGCAGTTTGGGACTAAACTATTACGAGCAGTACTTC. Translating it yields CASSLGLNYYEQYF.

This clone came up once. The chain recombines TRBV13 with TRBJ2-7; 8 bases line up with TRBD1. Germline-derived CDR1 and CDR2 are PRHDT and FYEKMQ (reference sequence). The CDR3 has 12 residues. The V gene end was trimmed by 5 bases and the J gene end by 11 bases; junction bases not matched to a gene: 8. The CDR3 reads CASSKGQGFEYF. CDR3 sequence (DNA): TGTGCCAGCAGCAAAGGACAGGGATTTGAGTACTTC.

V usage is TRBV7-9 and J usage is TRBJ2-1; TRBD1 matches at 8 bases. V gave up 6 bases and J gave up 8 bases; unmatched junction bases: 24. This CDR3 is 19 amino acids long. Germline lookup yields CDR1 SEHNR and CDR2 FQNEAQ (reference sequence). As DNA, the CDR3 is TGTGCCAGCAGTTCCCAAAGGACAGGGACTTTTCAGAGAGTCGATGAGCAGTTCTTC. Translating gives CASSSQRTGTFQRVDEQFF.

V gene TRBV19 combines with J gene TRBJ2-1; D might be TRBD2 (6 bases). Germline V CDR1 and CDR2: LNHDA, SQIVND (reference sequence). The ends were cut back, 7 bases at V and 3 bases at J, with 16 bases in the middle. The CDR3 contains 15 residues. The CDR3 here is CASTPGSGLYNEQFF. The CDR3 nucleotides read TGTGCCAGTACCCCGGGGAGCGGGCTCTACAATGAGCAGTTCTTC.

Only one count was recorded for this clone. V and J are TRBV2 and TRBJ1-1; perhaps TRBD1 as D (5 bases). The V gene's germline CDR1 is SNHLY and CDR2 FYNNEI. Deletions cut 4 bases from V and 3 bases from J, with 12 bases between. The CDR3 consists of 14 residues. DNA of the CDR3: TGTGCCAGCAGTGCCTCAGGGATAGACACTGAAGCTTTCTTT. Translated: CASSASGIDTEAFF.

This clone was counted once. The V and J genes are TRBV7-9 and TRBJ1-1; 7 bases are shared with TRBD1. Germline V gene data show CDR1 as SEHNR and CDR2 as FQNEAQ (reference sequence). Germline trimming cut 5 bases from V and 1 base from J; bases unmatched to any gene: 7. The CDR3 has 15 amino acids. CDR3 bases: TGTGCCAGCAGCACGACAGGGCGTGGGAACACTGAAGCTTTCTTT. It encodes CASSTTGRGNTEAFF.

The rearrangement uses TRBV11-2 and TRBJ2-3, with 8 bases lining up with TRBD2. The germline V gene has CDR1 SGHAT and CDR2 FQNNGV. With 1 base clipped from V and 2 bases from J, the junction kept 5 bases outside the gene matches. This CDR3 is 16 amino acids long. CDR3: CASSLVLRGATDTQYF. The CDR3 DNA reads TGTGCCAGCAGCTTAGTCTTGCGGGGGGCCACAGATACGCAGTATTTT.

This chain links TRBV19 with TRBJ2-1; a weak D match, TRBD2 (6 bases). V lost 3 bases and J 6 bases, leaving 15 bases between the germline ends. The CDR3 is made up of 15 amino acids. Germline V gene lookup returns CDR1 LNHDA and CDR2 SQIVND (reference sequence). The CDR3 protein is CASSIGRGSVNEQFF. As DNA, the CDR3 is TGTGCCAGTAGTATCGGTCGGGGGAGCGTCAATGAGCAGTTCTTC. Variable domain in full (rest from reference TRBV19 and TRBJ2-1): DGGITQSPKYLFRKEGQNVTLSCEQNLNHDAMYWYRQDPGQGLRLIYYSQIVNDFQKGDIAEGYSVSREKKESFPLTVTSAQKNPTAFYLCASSIGRGSVNEQFFGPGTRLTVL.

This clone was picked up a small number of times. The V gene is TRBV6-5, the J gene TRBJ2-1; 8 bases map to TRBD2. Germline assignment: CDR1 MNHEY and CDR2 SVGAGI. This CDR3 region has 15 residues. With V trimmed by 7 bases and J by 5 bases, 10 bases remained unmatched. As DNA, the CDR3 is TGTGCCAGCATTGGAGGTAGCGGGATCGACAATGAGCAGTTCTTC. Protein sequence: CASIGGSGIDNEQFF.

J is TRBJ2-1 and V is TRBV7-6; TRBD2 is a possible D gene (5 bases). V was cut by 1 base and J by 7 bases, with 8 bases left in between. Germline lookup yields CDR1 SGHVS and CDR2 FNYEAQ. The CDR3 has 13 residues. Here the CDR3 reads CASSLGGVNEQFF. DNA for the CDR3: TGTGCCAGCAGCTTAGGGGGAGTTAATGAGCAGTTCTTC.

V and J are TRBV19 and TRBJ1-2, with D perhaps matching TRBD1 (5 bases). Trimming shortened V by 7 bases and J by 7 bases, and 13 bases separated the two germline ends. Germline assignment: CDR1 LNHDA and CDR2 SQIVND (reference sequence). The CDR3 covers 12 residues. CDR3 bases: TGTGCCAGTACCACGGAAGGGGTTGGCTACACCTTC. Translation: CASTTEGVGYTF.

The chain uses TRBV13 and TRBJ2-2, with no clear D. Trimming cost V 2 bases and J 4 bases, with 14 bases left between them. CDR1 PRHDT and CDR2 FYEKMQ come from the germline V gene (reference sequence). There are 16 residues in the CDR3. CDR3 nucleotide sequence: TGTGCCAGCAGCTTAAAGTTTGAAATAGTCACCGGGGAGCTGTTTTTT. Residues: CASSLKFEIVTGELFF.

The chain is built from TRBV14 and TRBJ1-6; 11 positions match TRBD1. V dropped 5 bases and J dropped 8; count of bases not matched to a gene: 14. The CDR3 extends over 18 amino acids. Per germline, CDR1 SGHDN and CDR2 FVKESK. CDR3 loop: CASSWDRGVPVIDSPLHF. CDR3 nucleotides: TGTGCCAGCAGCTGGGACAGGGGGGTTCCCGTCATAGATTCACCCCTCCACTTT.

V and J are TRBV5-1 and TRBJ1-2; a weak D match, TRBD1 (5 bases). Germline V gene sequence: CDR1 SGHRS, CDR2 YFSETQ. This CDR3 is 14 amino acids long. The V end lost 0 bases, the J end lost 4 bases, and 10 bases lay between the germline ends. CDR3 residues: CASSLGDRFYGYTF. In DNA form, the CDR3 reads TGCGCCAGCAGCTTGGGAGACAGATTCTATGGCTACACCTTC.

V gene TRBV13 combines with J gene TRBJ2-5; D is uncertain. V lost 0 bases and J 6 bases, leaving 5 bases between the germline ends. Looked up from germline, CDR1 is PRHDT and CDR2 is FYEKMQ (reference sequence). The CDR3 runs to 12 residues. The CDR3 region has the DNA TGTGCCAGCAGCTTAGGCCAGAAGACCCAGTACTTC. Its translation is CASSLGQKTQYF.

The rearrangement joins TRBV28 to TRBJ1-2, with D possibly matching TRBD1 (6 bases). This CDR3 has 15 residues. CDR1 is MDHEN and CDR2 is SYDVKM in the germline V gene. Trimming shortened V by 5 bases and J by 4 bases, and 17 bases separated the two germline ends. The CDR3 region is CASSPIRGVGYGYTF. For the CDR3, the DNA is TGTGCCAGCAGTCCAATCAGGGGCGTTGGCTATGGCTACACCTTC.

The CDR3 DNA reads as TGTGCCAGCAGCGTAGAACGGGAGAGGTTCACCGGGGAGCTGTTTTTT. Translated, it gives CASSVERERFTGELFF. The V call is TRBV9, the J call TRBJ2-2, with a tentative D call TRBD2 (6 bases). V was shortened by 0 bases and J by 4 bases, with 13 bases between the two germline ends. The CDR3 is 16 residues long. The germline V gene encodes CDR1 SGDLS and CDR2 YYNGEE.

The chain employs TRBV5-6 and TRBJ1-2, with D uncertain. V lost 3 bases and J lost 3, with 12 bases in between. This CDR3 has 14 amino acids. Germline assignment: CDR1 SGHDT and CDR2 YYEEEE. The CDR3, as DNA: TGTGCCAGCAGCTACCAAACGAGGGACTATGGCTACACCTTC. It translates to CASSYQTRDYGYTF.

The chain has TRBV18 and TRBJ2-7, with 9 bases matching TRBD1. The ends lost 6 bases at V and 3 bases at J; junction bases unmatched: 6. Germline values: CDR1 KGHSH, CDR2 LQKENI. CDR3 length: 14 amino acids. The CDR3, as DNA: TGTGCCAGCTCGCCTGGGGGACAGGGCTACGAGCAGTACTTC. This encodes CASSPGGQGYEQYF. Full variable domain (remainder filled in from reference TRBV18 and TRBJ2-7): NAGVMQNPRHLVRRRGQEARLRCSPMKGHSHVYWYRQLPEEGLKFMVYLQKENIIDESGMPKERFSAEFPKEGPSILRIQQVVRGDSAAYFCASSPGGQGYEQYFGPGTRLTVT.